This passage covers 29 T cell receptor beta chains from one sample sequenced in a study of cytomegalovirus exposure and HLA in healthy donors (dated by TCRdb to 2017 to 2019). Receptors were amplified or captured by the immunoSEQ multiplex PCR assay. For the multiplex PCR, a mixture combining 60 forward primers for TCR Vbeta segments and 13 reverse primers for TCR Jbeta segments was used. TCRdb holds this immuneACCESS table with in-frame rearrangements only. Some clones are missing; in checked studies, unresolved V genes explain under half, and the rest has no known cause. The sample profile shows about 160,000 clones; roughly 85% of them were found once. The top ten constitute roughly 1.3% of the sample. Sequenced: PBMCs. The receptors derive from a man aged 25 to 40 in good health and CMV-seronegative.

V and J are TRBV25-1 and TRBJ2-1; 12 nucleotides match TRBD1. The V gene's germline CDR1 is MGHDK and CDR2 SYGVNS. V lost 6 bases and J lost 4; bases outside the gene matches: 13. The CDR3 totals 18 residues. In nucleotides, the CDR3 is TGTGCCAGCAGGGGGGACAGGGGGCTACCCACCCCGTACAATGAGCAGTTCTTC. Its protein product is CASRGDRGLPTPYNEQFF.

The rearrangement uses TRBV6-5 and TRBJ1-1, with D uncertain. The V end lost 0 bases, the J end lost 0 bases, and 8 bases lay between the germline ends. This CDR3 contains 15 residues. Germline lookup yields CDR1 MNHEY and CDR2 SVGAGI. CDR3 sequence: CASSYSADMNTEAFF. CDR3 nucleotide sequence: TGTGCCAGCAGTTACTCGGCAGACATGAACACTGAAGCTTTCTTT.

V and J are TRBV4-3 and TRBJ2-7; D is unresolved. The CDR3 runs to 15 residues. Trimming stripped 2 bases from V and 0 bases from J, with 11 bases between. Germline CDR1 is LGHNA and CDR2 is YSLEER. The CDR3: CASSQMQRSSYEQYF. For the CDR3, the DNA is TGCGCCAGCAGCCAAATGCAGAGGAGCTCCTACGAGCAGTACTTC.

The chain joins TRBV7-2 to TRBJ2-3, with TRBD2 matching 10 bases. The CDR3 loop spans 16 amino acids. V dropped 4 bases and J dropped 2; count of bases not matched to a gene: 6. Germline CDR1 reads SGHTA; CDR2 reads FQGNSA. CDR3 nucleotide sequence: TGTGCCAGCAGCTCCCGTCTAGCGGGGGCCACAGATACGCAGTATTTT. Translated, it gives CASSSRLAGATDTQYF.

The V gene is TRBV5-8, the J gene TRBJ2-7; 10 nucleotides align to TRBD2. This CDR3 has 17 residues. V lost 0 bases and J lost 5; bases outside the gene matches: 11. CDR1 SGHTS and CDR2 YDEGEE come from the germline V gene. The CDR3 is CASSLASSSGSKDEQYF. The CDR3 DNA reads as TGTGCCAGCAGCTTGGCCTCGTCTAGCGGGAGTAAGGACGAGCAGTACTTC.

The V call is TRBV18, the J call TRBJ2-7, with D possibly being TRBD2 (6 bases). The V gene lost 1 base and the J gene lost 3 bases, with 13 bases spanning the gap. The CDR3 has 15 residues. Germline V gives CDR1 KGHSH, CDR2 LQKENI. The DNA of the CDR3 is TGTGCCAGCTCACCACGCAGGACGGGGGTCTACGAGCAGTACTTC. Translating it yields CASSPRRTGVYEQYF.

The chain has TRBV2 and TRBJ2-7; D might be TRBD2 (6 bases). V lost 11 bases, J lost 1 base, and 12 bases lay in between. The length of the CDR3 is 12 residues. CDR1 is SNHLY, CDR2 FYNNEI, per germline. The CDR3 DNA sequence: TGTGCCGGAGGGACCGATTCCTACGAGCAGTACTTC. Translating it yields CAGGTDSYEQYF.

The CDR3 sequence is CASSISETALREQYF. The DNA for the CDR3 is TGTGCCAGTAGTATTTCCGAGACAGCCCTAAGGGAGCAGTACTTC. This chain joins TRBV19 and TRBJ2-7, with D possibly matching TRBD1 (5 bases). Germline V gene data show CDR1 as LNHDA and CDR2 as SQIVND (reference sequence). This CDR3 is 15 amino acids long. V was trimmed by 3 bases and J by 7 bases, leaving 19 bases between them.

The chain combines TRBV28 with TRBJ1-5, with a possible D match to TRBD1 (6 bases). CDR3 length equals 12 residues. Germline values: CDR1 MDHEN, CDR2 SYDVKM. The V and J ends lost 8 bases and 3 bases respectively, with 8 bases between them. The DNA for the CDR3 is TGTGCCAGCGGACAGCTCAATCAGCCCCAGCATTTT. Amino acids: CASGQLNQPQHF. The variable domain in full, with the rest retrieved from reference TRBV28 and TRBJ1-5, is DVKVTQSSRYLVKRTGEKVFLECVQDMDHENMFWYRQDPGLGLRLIYFSYDVKMKEKGDIPEGYSVSREKKERFSLILESASTNQTSMYLCASGQLNQPQHFGDGTRLSIL.

V is TRBV4-3 and J is TRBJ2-5; 9 positions agree with TRBD1. Germline assignment: CDR1 LGHNA and CDR2 YSLEER. V was pared by 3 bases and J by 2 bases, with 13 bases of the junction left unmatched. CDR3 length: 18 residues. CDR3 protein: CASSQDPPGQGIQETQYF. CDR3 sequence (DNA): TGCGCCAGCAGCCAGGACCCACCGGGACAGGGTATTCAAGAGACCCAGTACTTC.

CDR3 sequence (DNA): TGTGCCAGCAGCTTAGAGCGATCCTATAATTCACCCCTCCACTTT. This gives the protein CASSLERSYNSPLHF. The chain links TRBV7-2 to TRBJ1-6, with D unresolved. V was pared by 1 base and J by 1 base, with 5 bases between. Looked up from germline, CDR1 is SGHTA and CDR2 is FQGNSA. The CDR3 has 15 amino acids. Using reference TRBV7-2 and TRBJ1-6 for the parts outside the CDR3, the full variable domain is GAGVSQSPSNKVTEKGKDVELRCDPISGHTALYWYRQSLGQGLEFLIYFQGNSAPDKSGLPSDRFSAERTGGSVSTLTIQRTQQEDSAVYLCASSLERSYNSPLHFGNGTRLTVT.

This CDR3 reads CASSRAHTDTQYF. The CDR3 DNA reads TGCGCCAGCAGCCGGGCGCACACAGATACGCAGTATTTT. The V gene is TRBV4-3, the J gene TRBJ2-3; D not resolved. Germline CDR1 reads LGHNA; CDR2 reads YSLEER. With 4 bases removed from V and 2 bases from J, the gap between germline ends came to 7 bases. The CDR3 is 13 residues long.

This clone occurred once. V usage is TRBV7-2 and J usage is TRBJ2-7, with 7 nucleotides matching TRBD2. This CDR3 region has 11 residues. The V and J ends lost 3 bases and 12 bases, in that order; junction bases with no gene match: 5. The germline V gene encodes CDR1 SGHTA and CDR2 FQGNSA. CDR3 bases: TGTGCCAGCAGCTTGAGCGGGGTACTGTACTTC. Its translation is CASSLSGVLYF.

The rearrangement joins TRBV19 to TRBJ2-2; possibly TRBD2 for D (5 bases). V was cut by 9 bases and J by 4 bases, with 18 bases left in between. CDR3 length: 15 amino acids. Germline loops: CDR1 LNHDA, CDR2 SQIVND (reference sequence). The CDR3 nucleotides read TGTGCCAGCCAAGAAAAGGGCAGCGGCACCGGGGAGCTGTTTTTT. This gives the protein CASQEKGSGTGELFF.

This rearrangement joins TRBV1 to TRBJ2-5; the table's D call of TRBD2 was not tested on the DNA. TRBV1 is recorded as a pseudogene. This CDR3 contains 18 residues. The CDR3 sequence is CTSSHGLALGNPQETQYF. The CDR3 DNA reads as TGCACCAGCAGCCATGGACTAGCCTTAGGGAACCCCCAAGAGACCCAGTACTTC.

The chain uses TRBV30 and TRBJ2-2, with D maybe TRBD2 (5 bases). CDR1 and CDR2 from the germline V gene are GTSNPN and SVGIG (reference sequence). The CDR3 totals 15 residues. V lost 5 bases and J lost 5, with 18 bases in between. The CDR3 sequence is CAWDGLTSPTGELFF. The CDR3 bases are TGTGCCTGGGACGGACTCACCAGTCCAACCGGGGAGCTGTTTTTT.

The V gene is TRBV28, the J gene TRBJ2-3, with a weak D call TRBD2 (6 bases). Germline CDR1 reads MDHEN; CDR2 reads SYDVKM. Trimming shortened V by 7 bases and J by 3 bases, and 14 bases separated the two germline ends. This CDR3 is built from 14 residues. The CDR3 sequence: CASTNGGGTDTQYF. In DNA form, the CDR3 reads TGTGCCAGCACCAACGGGGGTGGAACAGATACGCAGTATTTT.

The chain has TRBV4-1 and TRBJ2-7, with no clear D. This CDR3 is built from 15 residues. Per germline, CDR1 MGHRA and CDR2 YSYEKL. Trimming stripped 0 bases from V and 3 bases from J, with 12 bases between. The CDR3 loop reads CASSQEDRGIYEQYF. The CDR3 DNA reads as TGCGCCAGCAGCCAAGAAGACCGCGGAATCTACGAGCAGTACTTC.

The chain carries TRBV7-2 and TRBJ2-1; TRBD1 agrees at 8 bases. V trimming: 7 bases; J trimming: 4 bases; junction bases outside the gene matches: 9. From germline, CDR1 is SGHTA and CDR2 FQGNSA. The CDR3 has 15 amino acids. For the CDR3, the DNA is TGTGCCAGCAATGCCCGAGGACAGGGATACAATGAGCAGTTCTTC. It yields the protein CASNARGQGYNEQFF.

This chain connects TRBV13 to TRBJ2-2, with 9 bases matching TRBD1. CDR3 length: 17 residues. Germline loops: CDR1 PRHDT, CDR2 FYEKMQ (reference sequence). V lost 2 bases to trimming and J lost 4 bases; unmatched junction nucleotides: 8. CDR3 nucleotide sequence: TGTGCCAGCAGCTTATCCTCAAACAGGGGGCGCACCGGGGAGCTGTTTTTT. Translation gives CASSLSSNRGRTGELFF.

This clone was seen a single time. The gene calls are TRBV19 and TRBJ1-1, with a tentative D call TRBD1 (5 bases). The CDR3 spans 13 residues. Germline V gene sequence: CDR1 LNHDA, CDR2 SQIVND (reference sequence). V gave up 6 bases and J gave up 4 bases, with 12 bases separating them. The DNA of the CDR3 is TGTGCCAGTAGATCCTCGGGGGGCACTGAAGCTTTCTTT. This codes for CASRSSGGTEAFF.

This chain joins TRBV28 and TRBJ1-3; D is unclear. V was pared by 6 bases and J by 8 bases, with 11 bases between. Germline values: CDR1 MDHEN, CDR2 SYDVKM. This CDR3 spans 12 amino acids. CDR3 residues: CASRLTRDTIYF. The CDR3 DNA sequence: TGTGCCAGCAGATTAACCCGGGACACCATATATTTT. Full variable domain (remainder filled in from reference TRBV28 and TRBJ1-3): DVKVTQSSRYLVKRTGEKVFLECVQDMDHENMFWYRQDPGLGLRLIYFSYDVKMKEKGDIPEGYSVSREKKERFSLILESASTNQTSMYLCASRLTRDTIYFGEGSWLTVV.

The chain uses TRBV7-9 and TRBJ1-1; no reliable D call. V was pared by 1 base and J by 6 bases, with 9 bases between. The germline CDR1 and CDR2 sequences are SEHNR and FQNEAQ (reference sequence). This CDR3 is 13 amino acids long. The CDR3, as DNA: TGTGCCAGCAGCTTAGTTCTGAGCGCTGAAGCTTTCTTT. It specifies CASSLVLSAEAFF.

This chain joins TRBV5-1 and TRBJ2-7; 15 bases map to TRBD2. The CDR3 runs to 16 residues. Losses at the gene ends were 4 bases for V and 6 bases for J; bases not matched to a gene: 8. Germline V CDR1 and CDR2: SGHRS, YFSETQ. CDR3 bases: TGCGCCAGCAGCACCGGGACTAGCGGGAGGTCGTCCGAGCAGTACTTC. Translation: CASSTGTSGRSSEQYF.

This clone was found a few times. This chain connects TRBV5-1 to TRBJ1-2; 9 nucleotides line up with TRBD1. The length of the CDR3 is 14 residues. V dropped 0 bases and J dropped 6; count of bases not matched to a gene: 3. Germline CDR1 reads SGHRS; CDR2 reads YFSETQ. The CDR3 DNA is TGCGCCAGCAGCTTGGGCGGACAGGGGAATGGCTACACCTTC. Translating it yields CASSLGGQGNGYTF.

The gene calls are TRBV27 and TRBJ1-2, with TRBD1 matching 7 bases. V shed 8 bases and J 4 bases; nucleotides not matched to a gene: 13. The CDR3 totals 15 residues. Germline CDR1 reads MNHEY; CDR2 reads SMNVEV (reference sequence). The CDR3 sequence is CASAHYPGTVYGYTF. The CDR3, as DNA: TGTGCCAGCGCCCATTACCCAGGGACAGTCTATGGCTACACCTTC.

The chain recombines TRBV29-1 with TRBJ2-5; tentatively, D is TRBD2 (7 bases). The V and J ends lost 4 bases and 3 bases respectively, with 18 bases between them. Germline CDR1 reads SQVTM; CDR2 reads ANQGSEA. This CDR3 has 15 residues. The CDR3 DNA follows: TGCAGCGTTGCCGACCAGGCGGGGGCCGAAGAGACCCAGTACTTC. Translated, it gives CSVADQAGAEETQYF. Full variable domain (remainder filled in from reference TRBV29-1 and TRBJ2-5): SAVISQKPSRDICQRGTSLTIQCQVDSQVTMMFWYRQQPGQSLTLIATANQGSEATYESGFVIDKFPISRPNLTFSTLTVSNMSPEDSSIYLCSVADQAGAEETQYFGPGTRLLVL.

This clone has only one observation. This chain's CDR3 is CASSYPGGSSGNTIYF. CDR3 in DNA: TGTGCCAGCAGTTACCCAGGGGGAAGCTCTGGAAACACCATATATTTT. V is TRBV6-6 and J is TRBJ1-3, with 7 bases lining up with TRBD1. V dropped 2 bases and J dropped 0; count of bases not matched to a gene: 4. Germline CDR1 reads MNHNY; CDR2 reads SVGAGI (reference sequence). The CDR3 has 16 residues.

The V call is TRBV13, the J call TRBJ2-3; 8 nucleotides match TRBD1. Germline CDR1 reads PRHDT; CDR2 reads FYEKMQ (reference sequence). With V trimmed by 1 base and J by 1 base, 1 base remained unmatched. This CDR3 comprises 15 residues. The CDR3 coding sequence is TGTGCCAGCAGCTTAGAGGGACAGGGCACAGATACGCAGTATTTT. It translates to CASSLEGQGTDTQYF.